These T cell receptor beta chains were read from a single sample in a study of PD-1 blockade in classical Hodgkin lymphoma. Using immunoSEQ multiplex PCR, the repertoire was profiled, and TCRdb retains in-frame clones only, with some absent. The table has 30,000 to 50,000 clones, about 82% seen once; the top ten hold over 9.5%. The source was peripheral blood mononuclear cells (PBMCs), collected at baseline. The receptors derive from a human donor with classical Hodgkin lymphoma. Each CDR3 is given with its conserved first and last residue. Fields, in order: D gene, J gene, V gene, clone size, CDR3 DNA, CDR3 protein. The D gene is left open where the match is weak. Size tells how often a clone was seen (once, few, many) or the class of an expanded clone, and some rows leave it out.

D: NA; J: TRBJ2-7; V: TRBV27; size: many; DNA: TGTGCCAGCAGCCGTCGACAGGCGCCACTACGGGAGCAGTACTTC; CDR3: CASSRRQAPLREQYF
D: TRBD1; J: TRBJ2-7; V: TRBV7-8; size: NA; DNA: TGTGCCAGCAGCTTAGTAGGGGGCCTTGGATACGAGCAGTACTTC; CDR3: CASSLVGGLGYEQYF
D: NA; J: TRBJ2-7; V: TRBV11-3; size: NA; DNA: TGTGCCAGCAGCTTCGGGCAGAACTACGAGCAGTACTTC; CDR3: CASSFGQNYEQYF
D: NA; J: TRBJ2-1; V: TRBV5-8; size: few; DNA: TGTGCCAGCAGCGCGCGGATCCCCGGTGAGCAGTTCTTC; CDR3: CASSARIPGEQFF
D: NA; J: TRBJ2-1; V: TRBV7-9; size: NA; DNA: TGTGCCAGCAGCTTGGGGCGGGCGCACCTGCACAATGAGCAGTTCTTC; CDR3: CASSLGRAHLHNEQFF
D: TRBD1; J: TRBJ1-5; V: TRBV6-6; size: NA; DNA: TGTGCCAGCAGACCCCATCAGGGGGGTAGCAATCAGCCCCAGCATTTT; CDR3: CASRPHQGGSNQPQHF
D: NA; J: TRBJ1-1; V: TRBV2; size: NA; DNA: TGTGCCAGCAGTGATTGGTACACTGAAGCTTTCTTT; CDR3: CASSDWYTEAFF
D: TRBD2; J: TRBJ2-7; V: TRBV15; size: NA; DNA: TGTGCCACCAGCAGAGAGGCTAGCGGGAGGGCCAGGTACGAGCAGTACTTC; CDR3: CATSREASGRARYEQYF
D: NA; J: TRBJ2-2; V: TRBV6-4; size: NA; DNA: TGTGCCAGCTCGGTAACAGCATCAAACACCGGGGAGCTGTTTTTT; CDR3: CASSVTASNTGELFF
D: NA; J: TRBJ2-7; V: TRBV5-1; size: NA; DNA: TGCGCCAGCAGCCTAAGGGCGGGCAGTTACGAGCAGTACTTC; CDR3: CASSLRAGSYEQYF
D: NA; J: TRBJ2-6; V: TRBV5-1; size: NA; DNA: TGCGCCAGCAGCCTACCGGTGGTGGGGGCCAACGTCCTGACTTTC; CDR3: CASSLPVVGANVLTF
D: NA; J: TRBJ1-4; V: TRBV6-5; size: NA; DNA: TGTGCCAGCAGACCGTCGGACCGCAATGAAAAACTGTTTTTT; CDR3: CASRPSDRNEKLFF
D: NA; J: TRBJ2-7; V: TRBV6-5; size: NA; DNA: TGTGCCAGCAGTTACTCGACGAGTAAGGAGTACTTC; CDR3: CASSYSTSKEYF
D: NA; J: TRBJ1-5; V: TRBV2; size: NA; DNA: TGTGCCAGCAGTGGGGACGGGAACAATCAGCCCCAGCATTTT; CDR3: CASSGDGNNQPQHF
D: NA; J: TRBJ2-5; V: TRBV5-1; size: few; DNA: TGCGCCAGCAGCTTGGGGGATTTTGCGGGATTCGAGACCCAGTACTTC; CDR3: CASSLGDFAGFETQYF
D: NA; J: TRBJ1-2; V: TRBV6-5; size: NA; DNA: TGTGCCAGCACGGGGGTGATGGAAGCTAACTATGGCTACACCTTC; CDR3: CASTGVMEANYGYTF
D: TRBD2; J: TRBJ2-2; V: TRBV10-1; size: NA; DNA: TGCGCCAGCAGTGACAAAGCCGGACTAGCGGAAGAGCACACCGGGGAGCTGTTTTTT; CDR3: CASSDKAGLAEEHTGELFF
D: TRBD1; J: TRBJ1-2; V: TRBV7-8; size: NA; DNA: TGTGCCAGCGCATTGTCCGGGACAGCCTATGGCTACACCTTC; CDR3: CASALSGTAYGYTF
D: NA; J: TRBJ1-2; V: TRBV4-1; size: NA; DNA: TGCGCCAGCAGCCAAGAATCCCCTATAAAGGGTGGCTACACCTTC; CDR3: CASSQESPIKGGYTF
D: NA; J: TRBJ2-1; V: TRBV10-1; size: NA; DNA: TGCGCCAGCAGTGAGTCATGGGGAGAGCAGTTCTTC; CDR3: CASSESWGEQFF
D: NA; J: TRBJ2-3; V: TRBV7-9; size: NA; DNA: TGTGCCAGCAGCTTAGATGTCTACCGAGAGGATACGCAGTATTTT; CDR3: CASSLDVYREDTQYF
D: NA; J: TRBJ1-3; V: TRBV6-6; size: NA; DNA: TGTGCCAGCAGTTACTCAAGCCCGAGCTCTGGAAACACCATATATTTT; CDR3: CASSYSSPSSGNTIYF
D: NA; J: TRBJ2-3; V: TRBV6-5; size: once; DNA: TGTGCCAGCAGTTACGGGGATACGCAGTATTTT; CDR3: CASSYGDTQYF
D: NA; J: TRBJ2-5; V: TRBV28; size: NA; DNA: TGTGCCAGCAGTTTATCGGGGGTGGAGACCCAGTACTTC; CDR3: CASSLSGVETQYF
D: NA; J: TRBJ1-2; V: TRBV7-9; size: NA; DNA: TGTGCCAGCAGCCCGTGGAATCCTAACTATGGCTACACCTTC; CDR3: CASSPWNPNYGYTF
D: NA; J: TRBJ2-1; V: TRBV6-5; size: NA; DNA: TGTGCCAGCAGTTACTCGAACGGGAGAGGGGGCGATGAGCAGTTCTTC; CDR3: CASSYSNGRGGDEQFF
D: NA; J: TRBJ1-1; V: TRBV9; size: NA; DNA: TGTGCCAGCAGCGAGGGAGGGGGTGGAATGGGAGAAGCTTTCTTT; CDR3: CASSEGGGGMGEAFF
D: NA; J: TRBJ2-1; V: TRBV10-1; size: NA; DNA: TGCGCCAGCAGTGATTTCTTCCAGGGCGGCCTTTCCTACAATGAGCAGTTCTTC; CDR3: CASSDFFQGGLSYNEQFF
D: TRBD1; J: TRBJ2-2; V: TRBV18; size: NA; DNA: TGTGCCAGCTCACTCAACCGGGACAGGGGGTTTCCGAACACCGGGGAGCTGTTTTTT; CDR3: CASSLNRDRGFPNTGELFF
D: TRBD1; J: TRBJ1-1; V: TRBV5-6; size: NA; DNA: TGTGCCAGCAGCTTGGGGCTGACAGGGAGTGAAGCTTTCTTT; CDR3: CASSLGLTGSEAFF
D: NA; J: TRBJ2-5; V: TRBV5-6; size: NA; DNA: TGTGCCAGCAGCGCACCGGGACTCCAGGAGTACTTC; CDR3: CASSAPGLQEYF
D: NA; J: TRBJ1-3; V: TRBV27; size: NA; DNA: TGTGCCAGCAGTGCCTCCGGGACCCGATTTTTTACCCACCCTTTAACAGACACCATATATTTT; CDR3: CASSASGTRFFTHPLTDTIYF
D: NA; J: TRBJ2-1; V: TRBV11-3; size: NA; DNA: TGTGCCAGCAGCTTAGGGGGGAAGGCGAACAATGAGCAGTTCTTC; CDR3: CASSLGGKANNEQFF
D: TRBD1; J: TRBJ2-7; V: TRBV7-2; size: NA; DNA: TGTGCCAGCAGCAGTACGACAGGGGCTCTCTCCTACGAGCAGTACTTC; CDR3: CASSSTTGALSYEQYF
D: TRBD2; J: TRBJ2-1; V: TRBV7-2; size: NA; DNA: TGTGCCAGCAGCTTAGAACTAGCGGGGCACTACAATGAGCAGTTCTTC; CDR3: CASSLELAGHYNEQFF
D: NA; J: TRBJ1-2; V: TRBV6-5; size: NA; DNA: TGTGCCAGCAGATTCGACAAAAACTATGGCTACACCTTC; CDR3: CASRFDKNYGYTF
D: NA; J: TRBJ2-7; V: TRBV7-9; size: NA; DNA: TGTGCCAGCAGTCACCGGACAGAGTCCCCCTACGAGCAGTACTTC; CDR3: CASSHRTESPYEQYF
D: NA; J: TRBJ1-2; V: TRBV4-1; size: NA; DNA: TGCGCCAGCAGCCAAGGGGGAATTGGGGGCTATGGCTACACCTTC; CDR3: CASSQGGIGGYGYTF
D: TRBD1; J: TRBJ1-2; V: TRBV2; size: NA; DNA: TGTGCCAGCAGTGAAGCGACAGGGTATGGCTACACCTTC; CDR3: CASSEATGYGYTF
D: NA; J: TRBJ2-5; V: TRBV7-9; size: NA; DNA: TGTGCCAGCAGCTTAGAGAGTGGGAGCTTTCTCCCACACTTC; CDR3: CASSLESGSFLPHF
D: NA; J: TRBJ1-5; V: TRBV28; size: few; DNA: TGTGCCAGCAGTACTCTACCGGGTCGGGGGGGCCCGGGCAATCAGCCCCAGCATTTT; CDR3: CASSTLPGRGGPGNQPQHF
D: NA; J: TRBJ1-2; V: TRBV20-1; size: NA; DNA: TGCAGTGCTAATCCTAACTATGGCTACACCTTC; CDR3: CSANPNYGYTF
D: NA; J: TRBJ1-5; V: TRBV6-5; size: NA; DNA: TGTGCCAGCAGTTTAAGGCCCGTGGCAAGCAATCAGCCCCAGCATTTT; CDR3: CASSLRPVASNQPQHF